Sequencing of this TCR beta chain was carried out in a study of monozygotic twins with inflammatory bowel disease. The authors isolated total RNA from whole blood without sorting T cells. A word on this clonotype: No antigen is known for it.

TCRdb re-called the 5' RACE reads, yielding one record per CDR3 amino acid sequence without DNA. The table for this sample gives approximately 420,000 distinct CDR3 sequences. Whole-study findings and limits: Limited statistical power may explain no repertoire similarity difference between concordant and discordant twins. Lower sharing of clonotypes with other individuals was seen in IBD patients than in healthy twins. This was most marked in patients showing signs of disease activity. Different T cell subtypes could not be distinguished.

The sequenced sample was blood. The receptor comes from a human donor with ulcerative colitis or Crohn's disease, or a healthy co-twin of an affected twin (not recorded which).

CDR3 amino acids: CASRSGSTDTQYF. The V call is TRBV5-1, the J call TRBJ2-3. The germline CDR1 and CDR2 sequences are SGHRS and YFSETQ. This CDR3 is 13 amino acids long. Based on the CDR3 plus reference TRBV5-1 and TRBJ2-3, the full variable domain is KAGVTQTPRYLIKTRGQQVTLSCSPISGHRSVSWYQQTPGQGLQFLFEYFSETQRNKGNFPGRFSGRQFSNSRSEMNVSTLELGDSALYLCASRSGSTDTQYFGPGTRLTVL.